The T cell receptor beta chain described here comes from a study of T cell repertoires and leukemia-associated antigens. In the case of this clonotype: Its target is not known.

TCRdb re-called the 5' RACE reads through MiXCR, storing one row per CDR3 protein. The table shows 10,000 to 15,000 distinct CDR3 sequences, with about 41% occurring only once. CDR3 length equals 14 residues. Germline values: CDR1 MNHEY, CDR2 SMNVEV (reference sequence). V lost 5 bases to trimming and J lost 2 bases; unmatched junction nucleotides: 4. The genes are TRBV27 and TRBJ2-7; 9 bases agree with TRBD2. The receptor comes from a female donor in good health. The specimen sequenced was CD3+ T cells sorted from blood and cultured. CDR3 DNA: TGTGCCAGCAGTAAGGCGGGAGGGACCTACGAGCAGTACTTC. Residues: CASSKAGGTYEQYF.